A single sample is the source of the 13 T cell receptor beta chains below, sequenced in a study of shared clonotypes between healthy human individuals. Produced via immunoSEQ multiplex PCR; TCRdb's table is partial and in-frame only. The repertoire has about 2.4 million clones, around nine tenths of them found once; the top ten carry roughly 0.13%. Sequenced sample: naive CD4+ T cells sorted from blood. This sample's subset: CD45RA+ positively selected. These receptors originate from a man between 18 and 29 years old in good health.

The CDR3 DNA sequence: TGTGCCATCAGTGCTGCGGGGGGACTGAACACCGGGGAGCTGTTTTTT. Its protein is CAISAAGGLNTGELFF. This chain connects TRBV10-3 to TRBJ2-2; 8 positions match TRBD2. V was clipped by 4 bases and J by 1 base; unmatched bases: 5. Germline CDR1 ENHRY, CDR2 SYGVKD. CDR3 size: 16 residues.

The rearrangement joins TRBV19 to TRBJ2-1; D could derive from TRBD1 or TRBD2 (5 bases each). The CDR3 contains 15 residues. Germline-derived CDR1 and CDR2 are LNHDA and SQIVND (reference sequence). V dropped 4 bases and J dropped 6 bases, with 16 bases sitting between them. CDR3 protein: CASSTIRGKTNEQFF. The CDR3 DNA sequence: TGTGCCAGTAGTACCATCCGGGGCAAAACCAATGAGCAGTTCTTC.

The genes are TRBV6-5 and TRBJ2-3, with no clear D. Trimming left V 6 bases short and J 4 bases short, with 5 bases between. The length of the CDR3 is 11 residues. Germline CDR1 MNHEY, CDR2 SVGAGI. The CDR3 sequence: CASSAPDTQYF. CDR3 bases: TGTGCCAGCAGCGCGCCAGATACGCAGTATTTT.

The genes are TRBV11-2 and TRBJ2-5, with TRBD2 matching over 8 bases. The CDR3 runs 15 residues. J was trimmed by 5 bases and V by 5 bases; bases with no gene match: 10. Germline lookup yields CDR1 SGHAT and CDR2 FQNNGV. CDR3 DNA: TGTGCCAGCAGCAAACTTGCGGGGGGCTATGAGACCCAGTACTTC. Translation gives CASSKLAGGYETQYF. The full variable domain, in which reference TRBV11-2 and TRBJ2-5 provide the parts outside the CDR3, is EAGVAQSPRYKIIEKRQSVAFWCNPISGHATLYWYQQILGQGPKLLIQFQNNGVVDDSQLPKDRFSAERLKGVDSTLKIQPAKLEDSAVYLCASSKLAGGYETQYFGPGTRLLVL.

The chain links TRBV5-6 to TRBJ2-7, with D possibly matching TRBD2 (6 bases). V lost 0 bases and J lost 1, with 11 bases in between. The CDR3 runs to 15 residues. In germline, CDR1 is SGHDT, CDR2 YYEEEE. CDR3 region: CASSLVSSGSYEQYF. Here the CDR3 DNA reads TGTGCCAGCAGCTTGGTTAGTAGCGGATCCTACGAGCAGTACTTC. Looking up the rest from reference TRBV5-6 and TRBJ2-7 gives the full variable domain: DAGVTQSPTHLIKTRGQQVTLRCSPKSGHDTVSWYQQALGQGPQFIFQYYEEEERQRGNFPDRFSGHQFPNYSSELNVNALLLGDSALYLCASSLVSSGSYEQYFGPGTRLTVT.

The rearrangement links TRBV10-3 to TRBJ1-4; D not certain. The germline gives CDR1 ENHRY, CDR2 SYGVKD. V dropped 8 bases and J dropped 0 bases, with 7 bases sitting between them. The CDR3 is 13 amino acids. The CDR3 sequence: CAIGSTTNEKLFF. The CDR3 DNA is TGTGCCATCGGATCCACAACTAATGAAAAACTGTTTTTT.

This chain joins TRBV6-4 and TRBJ2-3, with D perhaps TRBD2 (5 bases). The germline CDR1 and CDR2 sequences are MRHNA and SNTAGT. This CDR3 contains 16 residues. V was clipped by 3 bases and J by 0 bases, with 13 bases between them. The CDR3 sequence is CASSEGAASSTDTQYF. The CDR3 DNA sequence: TGTGCCAGCAGTGAGGGAGCGGCGAGTAGCACAGATACGCAGTATTTT.

As regards this clone: The junction and the germline gene differ at one end; a read error may be behind it. The chain has TRBV7-6 and TRBJ2-3; D may be TRBD2 (7 bases). The V gene's germline CDR1 is SGHVS and CDR2 FNYEAQ. CDR3 length: 14 residues. The DNA of the CDR3 is TGTGCCAGCGGCTTAGGGGGGGCCGAGGATACGCAGTATTTT. Protein product: CASGLGGAEDTQYF.

The genes are TRBV9 and TRBJ2-7; 7 bases align to TRBD2. The CDR3 runs to 16 residues. V shed 3 bases, J shed 7 bases, and the junction held 16 bases outside the gene matches. Germline loops: CDR1 SGDLS, CDR2 YYNGEE. CDR3 sequence (DNA): TGTGCCAGCAGCGATCCCCTAGCGGACCCATGGGGAGAGCAGTACTTC. This codes for CASSDPLADPWGEQYF.

The gene calls are TRBV27 and TRBJ1-6, with 10 bases aligning to TRBD1. The germline CDR1 and CDR2 sequences are MNHEY and SMNVEV (reference sequence). This CDR3 comprises 17 residues. Unmatched junction bases numbered 5, after V lost 5 bases and J lost 1 base. Written as DNA, the CDR3 is TGTGCCAGCAGTACCCGGACAGGGGGTTCCTATAATTCACCCCTCCACTTT. Encoded protein: CASSTRTGGSYNSPLHF.

J is TRBJ2-3 and V is TRBV7-2, with 11 positions matching TRBD2. V lost 4 bases, J lost 6 bases, and 3 bases stayed unmatched. Germline V gene lookup returns CDR1 SGHTA and CDR2 FQGNSA. This CDR3 contains 14 residues. CDR3 sequence reads: CASSSSGRRDTQYF. The CDR3 bases are TGTGCCAGCAGCTCTAGCGGGAGGAGGGATACGCAGTATTTT.

Turning to this clone: Other DNA sequences of this sample code for an identical CDR3. The V call is TRBV5-1, the J call TRBJ2-6, with 10 bases lining up with TRBD1. Germline V gives CDR1 SGHRS, CDR2 YFSETQ. This CDR3 has 17 amino acids. The junction had 4 bases not matched to a gene; V was cut back by 0 bases and J by 4 bases. The CDR3 sequence: CASSLGQGAPGANVLTF. As DNA, the CDR3 is TGCGCCAGCAGCTTGGGACAGGGGGCGCCGGGGGCCAACGTCCTGACTTTC.

The V gene is TRBV6-5, the J gene TRBJ1-3; no firm D call. CDR1 and CDR2 from the germline V gene are MNHEY and SVGAGI. V lost 2 bases and J lost 3, with 11 bases in between. The CDR3 loop spans 15 amino acids. The CDR3 here is CASSYASLGGNTIYF. The CDR3 DNA sequence: TGTGCCAGCAGTTACGCATCCCTAGGTGGAAACACCATATATTTT.